This T cell receptor beta chain was retrieved from a study of CD8+ T cells in alopecia areata (dated by TCRdb to between 2018 and 2020). Context from the whole study: The treated patients, all with moderate-to-severe alopecia areata, were enrolled in an open-label pilot trial of oral tofacitinib given at 5 to 10 mg twice daily. Patients stayed on tofacitinib for 6 to 18 months and then had 6 months of follow-up off drug so that delayed response and recurrence could be assessed. Disease severity in treated patients was measured with the SALT score, which quantifies the percentage of affected scalp surface area. To study T cell clonal expansion in alopecia areata, the researchers applied high-throughput TCRbeta sequencing to both the C3H/HeJ mouse model and human patients. In humans, TCRbeta sequencing was performed on scalp tissue and on sorted CD4+ and CD8+ peripheral blood T cells from healthy controls and from patients with patchy or totalis/universalis alopecia areata. Biopsies were taken from tofacitinib-treated patients at baseline and again at 4 and 24 weeks into treatment, and several of those patients also had a later scalp biopsy. Scalp clonality was compared across normal scalp (n=4), patchy alopecia areata scalp (n=8), and alopecia totalis/universalis scalp (n=8). RNA was obtained with the PAXgene miRNA kit for fixed scalp, the miRNeasy kit for PBMCs, and the RNeasy kit for mouse skin. immunoSEQ multiplex PCR using 35 Vbeta forward primers and 13 Jbeta reverse primers was used to amplify TCRbeta CDR3 regions. Results the study describes overall, beyond this receptor: Because the treated cohort was small and had only one nonresponder, larger studies are needed to examine links between baseline CD8+ expansion and response. Unlike mouse skin, which is dominated by gammadelta T cells, normal human skin has resident alphabeta T cells that are also sequenced, and this complicates analysis of the scalp TCR repertoire. Compared with normal scalp, lesional scalp had higher clonality and more expanded CD8+ clones, particularly in alopecia totalis/universalis, a pattern that suggests antigenic drive. Tofacitinib significantly lowered scalp clonality and the number of expanded CD8+ clones among the top 100 scalp clones. Compared with mice, TCR sequences shared between patients were less clear, possibly partly because of HLA diversity across the patient population. Many expanded lesional clones were found to persist in scalp and blood during tofacitinib treatment, and relapse after treatment cessation may be partly explained by this persistence.

The library was made by the immunoSEQ multiplex PCR assay. To provide template for TCR sequencing, every sample had RNA extracted and reverse transcribed into cDNA. SuperScript III was used for first-strand cDNA synthesis, primed with a 2:1 mix of oligo-dT and random hexamers. Amplification bias was assessed with a synthetic immune receptor repertoire, and residual bias was removed computationally. Per the authors' processing: Raw reads were preprocessed to remove errors, and CDR3 was defined according to IMGT conventions as the region from the conserved cysteine to phenylalanine. To get clonality, Shannon entropy was normalized by log2 of the number of productive unique TCRs and the result was subtracted from 1. Whether each scalp clone was CD4 or CD8 was inferred by checking scalp TCRbeta sequences against the CD4 and CD8 repertoires from sorted blood. TCRdb carries this immuneACCESS record with in-frame sequences only. Its versions omit some clonotypes, under half of them owing to an unresolved V gene in the studies checked, with the rest unexplained. V and J calls and clone size are copied from that table; D and trimming were computed from the DNA. The sample contains about 300,000 clones, 58% of them found a single time. Of the sample, about 1.8% is held by the ten largest clones.

A remark on this clone: Its antigen remains undetermined. Base qualities are not provided; no much larger clone lies one nucleotide away.

Sample time point, as interpreted from the label and publication: around 24 weeks on oral tofacitinib. Explained via the paper, the treatment or condition label denotes: oral pan-JAK inhibitor, 5-10 mg twice daily. Lesional scalp punch biopsies and peripheral blood were collected from alopecia areata patients. PBMCs were isolated by density centrifugation and stained for CD3, CD4 and CD8, after which CD4+ and CD8+ T cells were sorted on a FACSAria. Sequencing used CD4+ T cells sorted from blood, obtained at week 24, from a patient treated with tofacitinib. This clonotype was obtained from a human donor with alopecia areata.

CDR3 reads: CASSLVQGRTGELFF. The DNA sequence is TGTGCCAGCAGCTTGGTGCAGGGGCGGACCGGGGAGCTGTTTTTT. The chain joins TRBV5-6 to TRBJ2-2, and perhaps TRBD1 as D gene, on 6 matching bases. The germline V gene provides CDR1 SGHDT and CDR2 YYEEEE. V drops 0 bases and J drops 5 bases, leaving 11 bases in between. From the cysteine up to the phenylalanine, the CDR3 has a length of 15 residues. The retained sequence is limited to the CDR3, 45 bases, with the frame set at the first base.